The 14 T cell receptor beta chains in this list originate from one sample, sequenced in a study of shared clonotypes between healthy human individuals. The naive CD8 subset, CD45RO-negative cells positively selected for CCR7, excluded terminally differentiated effector memory CD45RA+ cells. Here immunoSEQ multiplex PCR was the method, and the copy in TCRdb shows in-frame clones only, minus some. The table lists some 2 million clones, about 95% of them singletons. Specimen: naive CD8+ T cells sorted from blood. The receptors here all came from a man aged 18 to 35 in good health.

The CDR3 bases are TGTGCCAGCAGCCTACCCCCGGACAGGTCGGGGTTCAGGGAGCAGTACTTC. Amino acids: CASSLPPDRSGFREQYF. This sequence joins TRBV7-9 and TRBJ2-7; TRBD1 matches 7 bases. Germline V gene sequence: CDR1 SEHNR, CDR2 FQNEAQ (reference sequence). After removal of 5 bases from V and 7 bases from J, the junction contained 20 bases not matched to a gene. The CDR3 sequence is 17 residues long.

This rearrangement joins TRBV28 to TRBJ2-7, with D perhaps TRBD1 (6 bases). V lost 5 bases and J 6 bases, leaving 17 bases between the germline ends. The germline V gene has CDR1 MDHEN and CDR2 SYDVKM. The CDR3 length is 14 residues. The CDR3 is CASSPIGGSGEQYF. In nucleotides, the CDR3 is TGTGCCAGCAGTCCCATAGGGGGTTCTGGCGAGCAGTACTTC.

The chain is built from TRBV29-1 and TRBJ2-7, with D perhaps TRBD2 (5 bases). With 5 bases removed from V and 2 bases from J, the gap between germline ends came to 13 bases. The CDR3 loop spans 13 amino acids. The germline V gene has CDR1 SQVTM and CDR2 ANQGSEA. The CDR3 sequence is CSVNRAGAYEQYF. Written as DNA, the CDR3 is TGCAGCGTTAACCGGGCCGGGGCCTACGAGCAGTACTTC.

This clone was detected only once. The chain couples TRBV19 to TRBJ2-7; TRBD1 is a possible D gene (7 bases). CDR3 length: 18 amino acids. V lost 4 bases and J lost 2, with 24 bases in between. Germline CDR1 and CDR2: LNHDA and SQIVND (reference sequence). The CDR3 DNA reads TGTGCCAGTAGTACCTGGACAGGCGAAACGGGAGAGGCCTACGAGCAGTACTTC. Its translation is CASSTWTGETGEAYEQYF. Full variable domain (rest looked up from reference TRBV19 and TRBJ2-7): DGGITQSPKYLFRKEGQNVTLSCEQNLNHDAMYWYRQDPGQGLRLIYYSQIVNDFQKGDIAEGYSVSREKKESFPLTVTSAQKNPTAFYLCASSTWTGETGEAYEQYFGPGTRLTVT.

V usage is TRBV7-6 and J usage is TRBJ2-7; D is possibly TRBD2 (5 bases). Germline V gene data show CDR1 as SGHVS and CDR2 as FNYEAQ. This CDR3 is 15 amino acids long. V was trimmed by 5 bases and J by 6 bases, leaving 20 bases between them. CDR3 DNA sequence: TGTGCCAGCAGCCCCCCGTTGCGAGGGTTTGGCGAGCAGTACTTC. It encodes CASSPPLRGFGEQYF.

CDR3 sequence (DNA): TGTGCCAGCAGCTTCGGGTCGGATTCTGGGGAGCAGTACTTC. Translation: CASSFGSDSGEQYF. The rearrangement uses TRBV7-9 and TRBJ2-7; D gene ambiguous. Germline CDR1 reads SEHNR; CDR2 reads FQNEAQ (reference sequence). Trimming shortened V by 3 bases and J by 7 bases, and 16 bases separated the two germline ends. The CDR3 has 14 residues.

The chain carries TRBV28 and TRBJ1-3; D possibly corresponds to TRBD1 (5 bases). CDR3 length: 14 residues. Germline loops: CDR1 MDHEN, CDR2 SYDVKM. V was trimmed by 10 bases and J by 8 bases, leaving 21 bases between them. The CDR3 DNA follows: TGTGCCACAGGACGGCAGACGGGGCGGCACACCATATATTTT. It encodes CATGRQTGRHTIYF.

This clone was detected a few times. The chain uses TRBV28 and TRBJ1-6; the match to TRBD1 covers 7 bases. Germline CDR1 MDHEN, CDR2 SYDVKM. The trim removed 7 bases at V and 11 bases at J, leaving 5 bases unmatched. The CDR3 loop spans 12 amino acids. In nucleotides, the CDR3 is TGTGCCAGCACCTACAGGGGTACACCCCTCCACTTT. Its translation: CASTYRGTPLHF.

The chain carries TRBV19 and TRBJ2-1; D gene unclear. The CDR3 is 12 residues long. The germline V and J ends were trimmed by 6 bases and 3 bases, with 6 bases remaining between them. The V gene's germline CDR1 is LNHDA and CDR2 SQIVND (reference sequence). CDR3 DNA sequence: TGTGCCAGTAGCCCAGGCTACAATGAGCAGTTCTTC. It is translated as CASSPGYNEQFF.

This chain connects TRBV11-2 to TRBJ1-2, with 11 nucleotides matching TRBD1. The junction had 10 bases not matched to a gene; V was cut back by 5 bases and J by 2 bases. The germline CDR1 and CDR2 sequences are SGHAT and FQNNGV. The CDR3 is 17 amino acids. The CDR3 sequence: CASSPRDRGSGNYGYTF. The CDR3, as DNA: TGTGCCAGCAGCCCGCGGGACAGGGGGTCGGGAAACTATGGCTACACCTTC.

This rearrangement joins TRBV4-1 to TRBJ1-1; possible D gene TRBD1, 6 bases. The V end lost 4 bases, the J end lost 3 bases, and 27 bases lay between the germline ends. The CDR3 length is 19 residues. CDR1 is MGHRA and CDR2 is YSYEKL in the germline V gene. CDR3 nucleotide sequence: TGCGCCAGCAGCCCGACCATGACACACTCCCTCGGACAGCACACTGAAGCTTTCTTT. Translation gives CASSPTMTHSLGQHTEAFF.

The chain uses TRBV4-1 and TRBJ1-2, with a possible D match to TRBD1 (5 bases). The V end was cut by 1 base, the J end by 8 bases, with 11 bases between. Germline lookup yields CDR1 MGHRA and CDR2 YSYEKL. This CDR3 is 13 amino acids long. The CDR3 spells CASSQGGAWGYTF. For the CDR3, the DNA is TGCGCCAGCAGCCAAGGAGGGGCGTGGGGCTACACCTTC.

In regard to this clone: Other nucleotide sequences in the sample specify the same CDR3. This sequence joins TRBV29-1 and TRBJ2-2, with 8 bases matching TRBD1. Per the germline V gene, CDR1 is SQVTM and CDR2 is ANQGSEA. The CDR3 consists of 14 residues. The junction had 2 bases not matched to a gene; V was cut back by 1 base and J by 4 bases. CDR3: CSVEVGTGTGELFF. CDR3 in DNA: TGCAGCGTTGAAGTAGGGACAGGCACCGGGGAGCTGTTTTTT.

This sequence joins TRBV5-6 and TRBJ1-2, with TRBD1 matching 10 bases. CDR3 length: 15 residues. J was trimmed by 4 bases and V by 4 bases; bases with no gene match: 7. Germline V gives CDR1 SGHDT, CDR2 YYEEEE. CDR3 bases: TGTGCCAGCAGCCTCGGGACAGGGGTTGTCTATGGCTACACCTTC. Protein sequence: CASSLGTGVVYGYTF. The entire variable domain, with the rest obtained from reference TRBV5-6 and TRBJ1-2, is as follows: DAGVTQSPTHLIKTRGQQVTLRCSPKSGHDTVSWYQQALGQGPQFIFQYYEEEERQRGNFPDRFSGHQFPNYSSELNVNALLLGDSALYLCASSLGTGVVYGYTFGSGTRLTVV.